The 22 T cell receptor beta chains given below trace back to one sample, sequenced in a study of shared clonotypes between healthy human individuals. Profiling relied on immunoSEQ multiplex PCR, and the TCRdb table lists in-frame clones only, not all of them. The sample yields some 600,000 clones, about 95% seen once. Naivety among CD8 cells was defined by CD45RO negativity and positive CCR7 selection, thereby excluding terminally differentiated effector memory CD45RA+ cells. Material: naive CD8+ T cells sorted from blood. The receptors were sampled from a woman between 25 and 40 years old in good health.

The CDR3 region has the DNA TGTGCCAGCAGTTTCGGACAGACCCAAGAGACCCAGTACTTC. Translated: CASSFGQTQETQYF. J is TRBJ2-5 and V is TRBV6-6; D is possibly TRBD1 (6 bases). The CDR3 length is 14 residues. V was pared by 4 bases and J by 1 base, with 10 bases between. Per germline, CDR1 MNHNY and CDR2 SVGAGI (reference sequence).

This chain uses TRBV29-1 with TRBJ2-1; 8 positions match TRBD1. V dropped 2 bases and J dropped 5; count of bases not matched to a gene: 11. CDR3 size: 16 residues. Germline-derived CDR1 and CDR2 are SQVTM and ANQGSEA. The CDR3 protein is CSVEPIPGQADNEQFF. As DNA, the CDR3 is TGCAGCGTTGAACCTATACCGGGACAGGCGGACAATGAGCAGTTCTTC.

The chain is built from TRBV2 and TRBJ2-1; 13 nucleotides match TRBD2. Germline V gene sequence: CDR1 SNHLY, CDR2 FYNNEI. The CDR3 length is 17 residues. With V trimmed by 8 bases and J by 6 bases, 13 bases remained unmatched. CDR3 coding DNA: TGTGCCAGCGGCCCCGGGACTAGCGGGAAAGCTCGCAATGAGCAGTTCTTC. Its protein product is CASGPGTSGKARNEQFF.

The chain links TRBV2 to TRBJ2-7; D unclear. This CDR3 is 12 amino acids long. The ends were cut back, 1 base at V and 5 bases at J, with 6 bases in the middle. CDR1 and CDR2 (germline): SNHLY, FYNNEI. CDR3 bases: TGTGCCAGCAGTGAAGTCAGGAACGAGCAGTACTTC. Translated: CASSEVRNEQYF. Looking up the rest from reference TRBV2 and TRBJ2-7 gives the full variable domain: EPEVTQTPSHQVTQMGQEVILRCVPISNHLYFYWYRQILGQKVEFLVSFYNNEISEKSEIFDDQFSVERPDGSNFTLKIRSTKLEDSAMYFCASSEVRNEQYFGPGTRLTVT.

This chain links TRBV28 with TRBJ2-5, with 7 bases that match TRBD2. The last part of the DNA fits TRBJ2-7 better; the J call may be wrong. Germline CDR1 and CDR2: MDHEN and SYDVKM. This CDR3 region has 14 residues. For the CDR3, the DNA is TGTGCCAGCAGTCGCACTAGCGAGTCCTACGAGCAGTACTTC. Encoded protein: CASSRTSESYEQYF.

As regards this clone: The sample has other DNA sequences that encode this CDR3 too. The chain links TRBV5-4 to TRBJ2-7; a weak D match, TRBD2 (5 bases). CDR3 length: 14 residues. Germline V gene data show CDR1 as SGHNT and CDR2 as YYREEE (reference sequence). V dropped 4 bases and J dropped 3 bases, with 14 bases sitting between them. CDR3 protein: CASSREDGLYEQYF. In DNA form, the CDR3 reads TGTGCCAGCAGCCGGGAAGACGGACTCTACGAGCAGTACTTC. The full variable domain, with the rest looked up from reference TRBV5-4 and TRBJ2-7, is ETGVTQSPTHLIKTRGQQVTLRCSSQSGHNTVSWYQQALGQGPQFIFQYYREEENGRGNFPPRFSGLQFPNYSSELNVNALELDDSALYLCASSREDGLYEQYFGPGTRLTVT.

This sequence joins TRBV2 and TRBJ1-3; D not resolved. Germline V gene data show CDR1 as SNHLY and CDR2 as FYNNEI. The CDR3 length is 15 residues. Trimming took 4 bases from V and 3 from J, leaving 13 bases between them. CDR3 region: CASSGIPQRGNTIYF. The DNA of the CDR3 is TGTGCCAGCAGTGGTATACCACAGCGTGGAAACACCATATATTTT.

In its sample, this clone was seen once. The chain links TRBV29-1 to TRBJ2-2; D perhaps matches TRBD1 (5 bases). The CDR3 consists of 14 residues. The germline CDR1 and CDR2 sequences are SQVTM and ANQGSEA. V was clipped by 4 bases and J by 4 bases, with 13 bases between them. CDR3 nucleotides: TGCAGCGTTGTAGGTCAGGGATTCACCGGGGAGCTGTTTTTT. It yields the protein CSVVGQGFTGELFF.

Details on this clone: The same CDR3 is also encoded by other DNA sequences in this sample. This chain connects TRBV7-9 to TRBJ2-7; 10 bases map to TRBD2. Per germline, CDR1 SEHNR and CDR2 FQNEAQ (reference sequence). V lost 2 bases to trimming and J lost 3 bases; unmatched junction nucleotides: 1. The CDR3 covers 14 residues. The CDR3 loop reads CASSLRTSGYEQYF. CDR3 sequence (DNA): TGTGCCAGCAGCTTAAGGACTAGCGGCTACGAGCAGTACTTC.

The rearrangement links TRBV7-9 to TRBJ2-3; 9 bases align to TRBD1. This CDR3 spans 15 amino acids. The V and J ends lost 2 bases and 4 bases, in that order; junction bases with no gene match: 4. Germline V CDR1 and CDR2: SEHNR, FQNEAQ (reference sequence). DNA for the CDR3: TGTGCCAGCAGCTTAACAGGGGGCAACGCAGATACGCAGTATTTT. Protein product: CASSLTGGNADTQYF.

V usage is TRBV27 and J usage is TRBJ1-1, with a tentative D call TRBD1 (5 bases). CDR3 size: 13 residues. V shed 3 bases and J shed 10 bases, with 15 bases lying between them. Per germline, CDR1 MNHEY and CDR2 SMNVEV (reference sequence). CDR3 sequence reads: CASSFMRDSPAFF. DNA for the CDR3: TGTGCCAGCAGTTTTATGCGAGACAGCCCAGCTTTCTTT.

The chain links TRBV13 to TRBJ2-5, with TRBD2 as a possible D gene (6 bases). CDR1 and CDR2 from the germline V gene are PRHDT and FYEKMQ (reference sequence). V lost 3 bases, J lost 2 bases, and 13 bases lay in between. The length of the CDR3 is 15 residues. The CDR3 loop reads CASSFRRGGQETQYF. As DNA, the CDR3 is TGTGCCAGCAGCTTTAGAAGGGGAGGTCAAGAGACCCAGTACTTC.

The V and J genes are TRBV7-9 and TRBJ2-7; no definite D call. With 4 bases removed from V and 3 bases from J, the gap between germline ends came to 4 bases. This CDR3 contains 11 residues. CDR1 and CDR2 from the germline V gene are SEHNR and FQNEAQ (reference sequence). The CDR3 DNA reads TGTGCCAGCAGCTGGGGCTACGAGCAGTACTTC. This encodes CASSWGYEQYF.

The CDR3 coding sequence is TGTGCCAGCAGGGGACAGGGGGTAGGTGGCTACACCTTC. Encoded protein: CASRGQGVGGYTF. V is TRBV27 and J is TRBJ1-2; 11 bases line up with TRBD1. Germline CDR1 MNHEY, CDR2 SMNVEV (reference sequence). The length of the CDR3 is 13 residues. V shed 6 bases, J shed 7 bases, and the junction held 4 bases outside the gene matches.

The rearrangement links TRBV27 to TRBJ2-1, with 7 bases that match TRBD1. Trimming removed 7 bases from V and 0 bases from J; junction bases left unmatched: 6. Germline V gene lookup returns CDR1 MNHEY and CDR2 SMNVEV (reference sequence). The CDR3 totals 15 residues. The CDR3 here is CASTPDRYSYNEQFF. In DNA form, the CDR3 reads TGTGCCAGCACCCCGGACAGGTACTCCTACAATGAGCAGTTCTTC.

The V call is TRBV10-1, the J call TRBJ2-2; D may be TRBD1 (5 bases). The V and J ends lost 3 bases and 5 bases respectively, with 13 bases between them. The CDR3 runs 15 residues. CDR1 and CDR2 (germline): WNHNN, SYGVQD (reference sequence). CDR3 nucleotides: TGCGCCAGCAGTGATATCGCAGGGTGGACCGGGGAGCTGTTTTTT. This gives the protein CASSDIAGWTGELFF.

The gene calls are TRBV7-7 and TRBJ2-1; D uncertain. CDR3 length: 15 residues. The V and J ends lost 2 bases and 6 bases respectively, with 14 bases between them. The germline V gene has CDR1 SSHAT and CDR2 FNYEAQ (reference sequence). CDR3: CASSLKTGPLNEQFF. CDR3 DNA sequence: TGTGCCAGCAGCTTAAAAACCGGGCCCCTCAATGAGCAGTTCTTC.

V and J are TRBV20-1 and TRBJ2-7, with D tentatively TRBD2 (5 bases). The germline V gene encodes CDR1 DFQATT and CDR2 SNEGSKA (reference sequence). V shed 5 bases and J shed 6 bases, with 11 bases lying between them. The CDR3 runs to 11 residues. The CDR3 DNA is TGCAGTGCTGGAGGAGTGGGCGAGCAGTACTTC. Translating it yields CSAGGVGEQYF.

The chain combines TRBV29-1 with TRBJ2-7; 7 bases are shared with TRBD2. Unmatched junction bases numbered 3, after V lost 3 bases and J lost 4 bases. From germline, CDR1 is SQVTM and CDR2 ANQGSEA. There are 12 residues in the CDR3. The DNA for the CDR3 is TGCAGCGTTGACGGCGGGAGTTACGAGCAGTACTTC. Amino acid sequence: CSVDGGSYEQYF.

The chain employs TRBV6-5 and TRBJ1-1; a possible D gene is TRBD1 (6 bases). CDR3 length: 15 residues. V lost 2 bases and J lost 3, with 13 bases in between. The germline V gene encodes CDR1 MNHEY and CDR2 SVGAGI. The CDR3 loop reads CASSYGPGEDTEAFF. The CDR3 region has the DNA TGTGCCAGCAGTTACGGTCCAGGGGAGGACACTGAAGCTTTCTTT.

This chain uses TRBV27 with TRBJ1-1; D ambiguous. The CDR3 sequence is 13 residues long. V lost 5 bases and J lost 0, with 7 bases in between. CDR1 and CDR2 (germline): MNHEY, SMNVEV (reference sequence). The CDR3 loop reads CASSLYLNTEAFF. CDR3 sequence (DNA): TGTGCCAGCAGTCTATATCTGAACACTGAAGCTTTCTTT.

The chain recombines TRBV7-2 with TRBJ2-7; 11 positions match TRBD1. The junction had 8 bases not matched to a gene; V was cut back by 3 bases and J by 4 bases. In germline, CDR1 is SGHTA, CDR2 FQGNSA. The CDR3 sequence is 16 residues long. CDR3 bases: TGTGCCAGCAGCTTGCCAAGGGACAGGGGGTTTTACGAGCAGTACTTC. As protein: CASSLPRDRGFYEQYF.